A single sample gave rise to the 21 T cell receptor beta chains below, sequenced in a study of shared clonotypes between healthy human individuals (dated by TCRdb to the early 2020s). Libraries came from the immunoSEQ multiplex PCR assay. The table comes from immuneACCESS by way of TCRdb, which keeps in-frame sequences with V and J called. Part of the clones is missing from these tables; in studies checked, under half for an unresolved V gene and the rest for unknown reasons. The sample table contains 2.3 million or so clones; only one count was recorded for just over 90% of them. Of the sample, about 0.37% is held by the ten largest clones. Material: naive CD4+ T cells from PBMCs. The cell subset or site label for this specimen denotes: CD45RA+ positively selected. These receptors all stem from a man in his late teens or twenties in good health. Some clones in this sample may be carry-over from other donors' samples.

The chain employs TRBV7-9 and TRBJ1-1; tentatively, D is TRBD1 (6 bases). The germline gives CDR1 SEHNR, CDR2 FQNEAQ (reference sequence). The CDR3 extends over 14 amino acids. Trimming pared 4 bases from V and 1 base from J, leaving 10 bases between. The CDR3 is CASSWSGENTEAFF. In DNA, the CDR3 is TGTGCCAGCAGCTGGTCAGGGGAGAACACTGAAGCTTTCTTT. Complete variable domain (other parts from reference TRBV7-9 and TRBJ1-1): DTGVSQNPRHKITKRGQNVTFRCDPISEHNRLYWYRQTLGQGPEFLTYFQNEAQLEKSRLLSDRFSAERPKGSFSTLEIQRTEQGDSAMYLCASSWSGENTEAFFGQGTRLTVV.

This chain joins TRBV5-1 and TRBJ2-1; perhaps D is TRBD1 or TRBD2 (5 bases each). V was clipped by 4 bases and J by 10 bases, with 12 bases between them. The CDR3 is 12 amino acids. Germline-derived CDR1 and CDR2 are SGHRS and YFSETQ. The CDR3 DNA sequence: TGCGCCAGCAGCCCGGATGGGGACGAGCAGTTCTTC. This sequence encodes CASSPDGDEQFF.

The chain uses TRBV5-1 and TRBJ2-1, with TRBD1 matching over 10 bases. V shed 4 bases and J 5 bases; nucleotides not matched to a gene: 9. CDR3 length: 16 residues. The germline V gene has CDR1 SGHRS and CDR2 YFSETQ. CDR3 in DNA: TGCGCCAGCAGCCGCCTCGGACAGGGGGTTAACAATGAGCAGTTCTTC. It is translated as CASSRLGQGVNNEQFF.

The chain carries TRBV5-1 and TRBJ2-3, with 7 bases that match TRBD1. Germline V gene sequence: CDR1 SGHRS, CDR2 YFSETQ. This CDR3 has 16 amino acids. Germline trimming cut 3 bases from V and 5 bases from J; bases unmatched to any gene: 12. CDR3 region: CASSSGQSPALDTQYF. CDR3 DNA: TGCGCCAGCAGCTCGGGACAGTCCCCAGCATTAGATACGCAGTATTTT.

A remark on this clone: This same CDR3 is encoded by further DNA sequences in the sample. The rearrangement joins TRBV29-1 to TRBJ1-4, with D unresolved. The V gene lost 4 bases and the J gene lost 3 bases, with 3 bases spanning the gap. Germline V gene sequence: CDR1 SQVTM, CDR2 ANQGSEA. CDR3 length: 11 amino acids. This CDR3 reads CSVGSNEKLFF. The CDR3 nucleotides are TGCAGCGTTGGATCTAATGAAAAACTGTTTTTT.

This chain joins TRBV5-4 and TRBJ2-1; D possibly corresponds to TRBD2 (5 bases). V gave up 3 bases and J gave up 1 base, with 8 bases separating them. This CDR3 contains 14 residues. Germline lookup yields CDR1 SGHNT and CDR2 YYREEE (reference sequence). The CDR3, as DNA: TGTGCCAGCAGCTCAGCGGAATCCTACAATGAGCAGTTCTTC. This sequence encodes CASSSAESYNEQFF.

V and J are TRBV6-6 and TRBJ1-6, with 7 bases identical to TRBD1. CDR3 length: 13 residues. Germline V lookup: CDR1 MNHNY, CDR2 SVGAGI (reference sequence). V lost 10 bases to trimming and J lost 9 bases; unmatched junction nucleotides: 9. CDR3 loop: CANQDRTGSPLHF. CDR3 DNA sequence: TGTGCCAACCAAGACAGGACAGGTTCACCCCTCCACTTT.

This clone was counted only a few times. This sequence joins TRBV28 and TRBJ1-3; D remains unclear. Per the germline V gene, CDR1 is MDHEN and CDR2 is SYDVKM. The CDR3 is made up of 18 amino acids. Trimming shortened V by 2 bases and J by 0 bases, and 17 bases separated the two germline ends. This CDR3 is CASSLNLRYQYSGNTIYF. CDR3 nucleotides: TGTGCCAGCAGTTTAAACCTCCGGTACCAATACTCTGGAAACACCATATATTTT. Variable domain in full (rest from reference TRBV28 and TRBJ1-3): DVKVTQSSRYLVKRTGEKVFLECVQDMDHENMFWYRQDPGLGLRLIYFSYDVKMKEKGDIPEGYSVSREKKERFSLILESASTNQTSMYLCASSLNLRYQYSGNTIYFGEGSWLTVV.

The chain uses TRBV18 and TRBJ1-1; no clear D gene. The germline gives CDR1 KGHSH, CDR2 LQKENI. Between the trimmed V and J ends, which lost 6 bases and 0 bases, there was a span of 11 bases. This CDR3 has 14 residues. The CDR3 here is CASSQRPMNTEAFF. Written as DNA, the CDR3 is TGTGCCAGCTCCCAGAGACCGATGAACACTGAAGCTTTCTTT.

The chain uses TRBV4-1 and TRBJ2-1, with D perhaps being TRBD1 or TRBD2 (5 bases each). Germline values: CDR1 MGHRA, CDR2 YSYEKL. This CDR3 is built from 16 residues. Deletions cut 3 bases from V and 3 bases from J, with 15 bases between. The CDR3 nucleotides are TGCGCCAGCAGCCAGTTCGCCGGGACCCTCTACAATGAGCAGTTCTTC. Its translation: CASSQFAGTLYNEQFF.

Comments on this clone: The sample carries other DNA sequences with the same CDR3. The V and J genes are TRBV5-4 and TRBJ2-2, with D perhaps matching TRBD1 (5 bases). CDR1 and CDR2 from the germline V gene are SGHNT and YYREEE (reference sequence). V was trimmed by 0 bases and J by 2 bases, leaving 8 bases between them. CDR3 size: 15 residues. CDR3 sequence reads: CASSLGRANTGELFF. The CDR3 DNA reads TGTGCCAGCAGCTTGGGCAGGGCCAACACCGGGGAGCTGTTTTTT.

Here the CDR3 DNA reads TGTGCCAGCAGACCCCAGGGACCCTACGAGCAGTACTTC. This sequence encodes CASRPQGPYEQYF. The genes are TRBV6-6 and TRBJ2-7, with D perhaps assigned TRBD1 or TRBD2 (5 bases each). The CDR3 is 13 residues long. V was clipped by 6 bases and J by 2 bases, with 11 bases between them. Germline lookup yields CDR1 MNHNY and CDR2 SVGAGI (reference sequence).

This clone was seen just once. The J gene is TRBJ2-2, the V gene TRBV25-1; 7 bases match TRBD2. Trimming removed 7 bases from V and 2 bases from J; junction bases left unmatched: 7. The CDR3 totals 15 residues. Germline-derived CDR1 and CDR2 are MGHDK and SYGVNS. The CDR3 sequence is CASTSWGGNTGELFF. CDR3 nucleotides: TGTGCCAGCACCTCGTGGGGGGGAAACACCGGGGAGCTGTTTTTT. Variable domain in full (rest from reference TRBV25-1 and TRBJ2-2): EADIYQTPRYLVIGTGKKITLECSQTMGHDKMYWYQQDPGMELHLIHYSYGVNSTEKGDLSSESTVSRIRTEHFPLTLESARPSHTSQYLCASTSWGGNTGELFFGEGSRLTVL.

This chain uses TRBV27 with TRBJ2-7, with no clear D. With 6 bases removed from V and 6 bases from J, the gap between germline ends came to 18 bases. This CDR3 comprises 14 residues. Germline assignment: CDR1 MNHEY and CDR2 SMNVEV (reference sequence). In DNA, the CDR3 is TGTGCCAGCAGCTTGGGTTTGGCAGCCGCCGAGCAGTACTTC. Translation: CASSLGLAAAEQYF.

The J gene is TRBJ1-2, the V gene TRBV7-9; D may be TRBD1 (5 bases). CDR3 length: 14 residues. V gave up 5 bases and J gave up 2 bases, with 12 bases separating them. Germline CDR1 is SEHNR and CDR2 is FQNEAQ (reference sequence). The CDR3 region is CASSRGTVNYGYTF. In DNA form, the CDR3 reads TGTGCCAGCAGCCGTGGGACGGTGAACTATGGCTACACCTTC.

The chain carries TRBV14 and TRBJ2-7; maybe TRBD1 (6 bases). The CDR3 runs 18 residues. Germline loops: CDR1 SGHDN, CDR2 FVKESK. V lost 2 bases and J 2 bases, leaving 22 bases between the germline ends. The DNA of the CDR3 is TGTGCCAGCAGCCAACGTCTAGCCCTGACAGGACCCACCTACGAGCAGTACTTC. Translation: CASSQRLALTGPTYEQYF.

The chain uses TRBV7-2 and TRBJ2-7, with D maybe TRBD2 (5 bases). Trimming stripped 1 base from V and 0 bases from J, with 13 bases between. CDR1 and CDR2 (germline): SGHTA, FQGNSA. CDR3 size: 16 residues. CDR3 loop: CASSLVGSVNSYEQYF. The DNA for the CDR3 is TGTGCCAGCAGCTTAGTGGGTAGCGTAAACTCCTACGAGCAGTACTTC.

V gene TRBV29-1 combines with J gene TRBJ2-1; 9 bases map to TRBD2. Germline values: CDR1 SQVTM, CDR2 ANQGSEA. CDR3 size: 16 residues. The V and J ends lost 5 bases and 4 bases, in that order; junction bases with no gene match: 12. CDR3 in DNA: TGCAGCGTTTTAGCCCGACTAGCGGCGGTATACAATGAGCAGTTCTTC. This encodes CSVLARLAAVYNEQFF.

The table lists this clone with a few counts. The CDR3 spells CASSLSQGGYTF. In DNA, the CDR3 is TGTGCCAGCAGCTTATCACAGGGCGGCTACACCTTC. The V and J genes are TRBV7-9 and TRBJ1-2, with a tentative D call TRBD1 (6 bases). This CDR3 contains 12 residues. V shed 2 bases and J shed 8 bases, with 9 bases lying between them. Germline CDR1 and CDR2: SEHNR and FQNEAQ (reference sequence).

V usage is TRBV30 and J usage is TRBJ1-5, with a weak D call TRBD1 (6 bases). The CDR3 spans 15 residues. Trimming cost V 0 bases and J 7 bases, with 16 bases left between them. Looked up from germline, CDR1 is GTSNPN and CDR2 is SVGIG (reference sequence). CDR3 residues: CAWSVWGGAGQPQHF. The CDR3 nucleotides read TGTGCCTGGAGTGTGTGGGGGGGCGCCGGGCAGCCCCAGCATTTT.

J is TRBJ1-1 and V is TRBV6-1; TRBD1 matches 10 bases. The CDR3 length is 13 residues. Germline trimming cut 6 bases from V and 4 bases from J; bases unmatched to any gene: 2. Germline CDR1 reads MNHNS; CDR2 reads SASEGT. CDR3 region: CASRRTGGTEAFF. The DNA for the CDR3 is TGTGCCAGCAGGAGGACAGGGGGCACTGAAGCTTTCTTT.